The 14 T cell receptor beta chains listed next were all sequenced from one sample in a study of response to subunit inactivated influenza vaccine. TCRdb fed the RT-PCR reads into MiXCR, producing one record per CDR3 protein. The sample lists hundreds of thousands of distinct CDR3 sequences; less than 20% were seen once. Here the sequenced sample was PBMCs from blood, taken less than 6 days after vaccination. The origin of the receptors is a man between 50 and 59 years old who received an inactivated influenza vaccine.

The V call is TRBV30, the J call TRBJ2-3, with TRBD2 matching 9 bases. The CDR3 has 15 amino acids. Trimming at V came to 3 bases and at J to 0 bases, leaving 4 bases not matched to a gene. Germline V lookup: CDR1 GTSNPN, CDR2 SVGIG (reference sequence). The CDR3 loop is CAWSGLASSTDTQYF. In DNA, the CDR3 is TGTGCCTGGAGCGGACTAGCGTCGAGCACAGATACGCAGTATTTT.

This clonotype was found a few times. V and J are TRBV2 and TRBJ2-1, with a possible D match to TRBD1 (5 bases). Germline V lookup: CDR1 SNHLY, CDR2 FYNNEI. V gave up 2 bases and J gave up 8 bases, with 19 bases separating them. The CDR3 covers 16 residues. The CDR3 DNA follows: TGTGCCAGCAGTGAAAAAGGATCGAGGCAGGGCGATGAGCAGTTCTTC. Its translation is CASSEKGSRQGDEQFF.

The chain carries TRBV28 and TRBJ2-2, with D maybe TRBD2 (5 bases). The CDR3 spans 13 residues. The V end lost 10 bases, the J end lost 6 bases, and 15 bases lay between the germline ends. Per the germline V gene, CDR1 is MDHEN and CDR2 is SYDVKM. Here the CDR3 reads CATQMASSGELFF. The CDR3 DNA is TGTGCCACCCAAATGGCTAGCTCCGGGGAGCTGTTTTTT.

CDR3 DNA: TGCAGTGCCAAGACAGGGAAAAACATTCAGTACTTC. Its protein product is CSAKTGKNIQYF. The rearrangement joins TRBV20-1 to TRBJ2-4, with 7 bases identical to TRBD1. V lost 6 bases and J lost 4; bases outside the gene matches: 3. Germline V gene sequence: CDR1 DFQATT, CDR2 SNEGSKA (reference sequence). The CDR3 has 12 amino acids.

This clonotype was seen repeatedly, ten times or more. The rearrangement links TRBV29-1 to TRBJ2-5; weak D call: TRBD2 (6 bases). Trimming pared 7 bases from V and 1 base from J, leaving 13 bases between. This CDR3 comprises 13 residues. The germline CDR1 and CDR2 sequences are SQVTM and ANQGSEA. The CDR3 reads CSGQTSIQETQYF. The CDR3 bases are TGCAGCGGTCAGACTAGTATCCAAGAGACCCAGTACTTC.

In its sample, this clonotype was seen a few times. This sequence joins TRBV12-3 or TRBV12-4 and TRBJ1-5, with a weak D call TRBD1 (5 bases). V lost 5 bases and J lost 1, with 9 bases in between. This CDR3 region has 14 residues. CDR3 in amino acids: CASSGDGSNQPQHF. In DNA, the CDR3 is TGTGCCAGCAGTGGGGACGGAAGCAATCAGCCCCAGCATTTT.

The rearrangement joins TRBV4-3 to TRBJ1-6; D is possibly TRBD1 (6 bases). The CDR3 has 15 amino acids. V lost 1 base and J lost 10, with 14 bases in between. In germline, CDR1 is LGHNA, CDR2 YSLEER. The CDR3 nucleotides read TGCGCCAGCAGCCAAGGGGCAGGGGCAGGGTCACCCCTCCACTTT. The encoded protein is CASSQGAGAGSPLHF.

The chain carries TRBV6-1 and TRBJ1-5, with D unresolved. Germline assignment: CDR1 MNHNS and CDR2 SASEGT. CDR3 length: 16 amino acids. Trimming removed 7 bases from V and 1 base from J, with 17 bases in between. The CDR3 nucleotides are TGTGCCAGCATCCAAAAGAGCCAAATGAGCAATCAGCCCCAGCATTTT. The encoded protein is CASIQKSQMSNQPQHF.

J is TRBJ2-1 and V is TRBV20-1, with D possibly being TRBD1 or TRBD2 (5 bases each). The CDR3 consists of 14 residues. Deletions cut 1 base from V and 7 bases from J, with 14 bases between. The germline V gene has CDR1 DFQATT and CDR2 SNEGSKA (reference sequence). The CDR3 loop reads CSARVGDPVNEQFF. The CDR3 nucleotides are TGCAGTGCTAGAGTTGGGGACCCGGTGAATGAGCAGTTCTTC.

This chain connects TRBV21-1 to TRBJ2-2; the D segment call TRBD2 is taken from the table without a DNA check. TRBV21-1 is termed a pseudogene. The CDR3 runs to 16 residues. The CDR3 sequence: CASSKVTSPNTGELFF. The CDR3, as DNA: TGTGCCAGCAGCAAAGTGACTAGCCCTAACACCGGGGAGCTGTTTTTT.

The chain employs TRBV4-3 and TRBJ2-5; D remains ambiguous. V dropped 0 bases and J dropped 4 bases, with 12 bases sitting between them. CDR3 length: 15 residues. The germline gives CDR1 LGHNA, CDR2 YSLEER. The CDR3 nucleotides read TGCGCCAGCAGCCAAGATTCCGGGTTCGGAGAGACCCAGTACTTC. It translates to CASSQDSGFGETQYF.

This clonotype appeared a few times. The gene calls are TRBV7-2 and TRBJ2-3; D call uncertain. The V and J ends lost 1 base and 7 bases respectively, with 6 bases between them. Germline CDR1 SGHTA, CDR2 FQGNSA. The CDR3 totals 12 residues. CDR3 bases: TGTGCCAGCAGCTTAGACAGTTATACGCAGTATTTT. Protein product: CASSLDSYTQYF. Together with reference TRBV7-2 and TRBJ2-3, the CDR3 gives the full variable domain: GAGVSQSPSNKVTEKGKDVELRCDPISGHTALYWYRQSLGQGLEFLIYFQGNSAPDKSGLPSDRFSAERTGGSVSTLTIQRTQQEDSAVYLCASSLDSYTQYFGPGTRLTVL.

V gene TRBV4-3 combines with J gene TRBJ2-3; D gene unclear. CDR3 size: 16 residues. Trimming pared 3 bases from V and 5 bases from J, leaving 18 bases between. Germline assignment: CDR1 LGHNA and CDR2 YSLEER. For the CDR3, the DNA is TGCGCCAGCAGCCATAGAGAATTAGGGCAAGGAGATACGCAGTATTTT. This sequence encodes CASSHRELGQGDTQYF.

CDR3 residues: CASSYLTSGGAFSYEQYF. CDR3 sequence (DNA): TGTGCCAGCAGTTACTTGACTAGCGGGGGCGCCTTCTCCTACGAGCAGTACTTC. The rearrangement uses TRBV6-5 and TRBJ2-7; 12 nucleotides agree with TRBD2. Germline-derived CDR1 and CDR2 are MNHEY and SVGAGI. Unmatched junction bases numbered 7, after V lost 1 base and J lost 0 bases. The CDR3 consists of 18 residues.